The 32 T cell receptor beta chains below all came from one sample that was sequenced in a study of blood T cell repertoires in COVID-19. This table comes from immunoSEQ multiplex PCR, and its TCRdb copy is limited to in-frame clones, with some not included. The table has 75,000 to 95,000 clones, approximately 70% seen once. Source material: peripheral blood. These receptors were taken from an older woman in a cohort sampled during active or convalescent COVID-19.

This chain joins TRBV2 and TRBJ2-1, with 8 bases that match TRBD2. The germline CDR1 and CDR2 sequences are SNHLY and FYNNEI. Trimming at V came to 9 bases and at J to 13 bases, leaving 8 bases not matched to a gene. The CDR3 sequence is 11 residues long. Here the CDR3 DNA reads TGTGCCAGTGCGTCGAGCGGGGGTCAGTTCTTC. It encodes CASASSGGQFF.

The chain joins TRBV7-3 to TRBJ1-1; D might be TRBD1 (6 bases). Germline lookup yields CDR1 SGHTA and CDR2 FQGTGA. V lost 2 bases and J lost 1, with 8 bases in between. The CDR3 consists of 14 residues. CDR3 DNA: TGTGCCAGCAGCTTATTGGGGGCGAACACTGAAGCTTTCTTT. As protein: CASSLLGANTEAFF.

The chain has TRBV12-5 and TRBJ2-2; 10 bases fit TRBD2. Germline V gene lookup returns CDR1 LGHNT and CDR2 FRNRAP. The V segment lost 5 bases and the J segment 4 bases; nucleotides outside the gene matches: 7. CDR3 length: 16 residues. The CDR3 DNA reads TGTGCTAGTGGTACTGCAAGCGGGGGGGCCACCGGGGAGCTGTTTTTT. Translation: CASGTASGGATGELFF. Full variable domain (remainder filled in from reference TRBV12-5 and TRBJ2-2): DARVTQTPRHKVTEMGQEVTMRCQPILGHNTVFWYRQTMMQGLELLAYFRNRAPLDDSGMPKDRFSAEMPDATLATLKIQPSEPRDSAVYFCASGTASGGATGELFFGEGSRLTVL.

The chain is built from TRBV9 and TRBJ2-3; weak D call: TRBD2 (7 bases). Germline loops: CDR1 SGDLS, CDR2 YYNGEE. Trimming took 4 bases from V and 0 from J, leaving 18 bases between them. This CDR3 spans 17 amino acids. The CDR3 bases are TGTGCCAGCAGCCCCTGGGGGGGAGGGGGGAGCACAGATACGCAGTATTTT. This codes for CASSPWGGGGSTDTQYF.

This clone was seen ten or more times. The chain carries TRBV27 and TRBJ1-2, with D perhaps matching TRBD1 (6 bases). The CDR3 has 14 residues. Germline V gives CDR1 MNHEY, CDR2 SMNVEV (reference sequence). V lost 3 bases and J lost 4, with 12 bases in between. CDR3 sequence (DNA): TGTGCCAGCAGTTTTGCGGGGGGCGCCTATGGCTACACCTTC. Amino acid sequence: CASSFAGGAYGYTF.

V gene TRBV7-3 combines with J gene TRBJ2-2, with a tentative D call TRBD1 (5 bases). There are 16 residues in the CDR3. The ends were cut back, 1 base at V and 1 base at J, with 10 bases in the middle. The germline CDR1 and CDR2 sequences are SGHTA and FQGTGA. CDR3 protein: CASSLRVGRNTGELFF. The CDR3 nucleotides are TGTGCCAGCAGCTTAAGGGTGGGGCGGAACACCGGGGAGCTGTTTTTT.

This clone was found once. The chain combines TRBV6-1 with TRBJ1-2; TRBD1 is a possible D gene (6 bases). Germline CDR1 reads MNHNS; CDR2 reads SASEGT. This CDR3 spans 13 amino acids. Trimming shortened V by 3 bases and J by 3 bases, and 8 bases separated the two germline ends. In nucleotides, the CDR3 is TGTGCCAGCAGTGAGGACAGATACTATGGCTACACCTTC. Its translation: CASSEDRYYGYTF.

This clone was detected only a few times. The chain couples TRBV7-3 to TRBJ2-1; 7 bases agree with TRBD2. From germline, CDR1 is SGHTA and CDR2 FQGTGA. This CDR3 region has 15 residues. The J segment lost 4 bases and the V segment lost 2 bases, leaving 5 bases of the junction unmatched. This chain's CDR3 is CASSLEGEGYNEQFF. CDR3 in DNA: TGTGCCAGCAGCTTAGAAGGGGAGGGGTACAATGAGCAGTTCTTC.

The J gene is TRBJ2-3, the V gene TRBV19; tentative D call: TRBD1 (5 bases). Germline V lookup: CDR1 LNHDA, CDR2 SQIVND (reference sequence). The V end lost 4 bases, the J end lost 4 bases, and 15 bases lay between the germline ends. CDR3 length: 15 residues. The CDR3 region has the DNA TGTGCCAGTAGTAATGGGCAGGGCAAGTCAGATACGCAGTATTTT. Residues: CASSNGQGKSDTQYF.

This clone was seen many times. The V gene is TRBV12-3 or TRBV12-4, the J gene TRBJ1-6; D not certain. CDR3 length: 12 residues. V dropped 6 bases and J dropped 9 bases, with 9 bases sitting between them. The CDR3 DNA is TGTGCCAGCAGACTAGAGGGTTCACCCCTCCACTTT. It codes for CASRLEGSPLHF.

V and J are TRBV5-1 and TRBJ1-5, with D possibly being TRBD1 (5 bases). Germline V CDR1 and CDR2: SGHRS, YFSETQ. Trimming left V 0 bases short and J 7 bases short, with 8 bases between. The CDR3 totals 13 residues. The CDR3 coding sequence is TGCGCCAGCAGCTTGGGGCAGGGACAGCCCCAGCATTTT. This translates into CASSLGQGQPQHF.

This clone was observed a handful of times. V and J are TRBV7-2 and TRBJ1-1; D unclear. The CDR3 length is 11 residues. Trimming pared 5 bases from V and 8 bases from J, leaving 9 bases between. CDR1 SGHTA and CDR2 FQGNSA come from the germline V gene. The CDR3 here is CASSMQIEAFF. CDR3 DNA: TGTGCCAGCAGCATGCAGATCGAAGCTTTCTTT. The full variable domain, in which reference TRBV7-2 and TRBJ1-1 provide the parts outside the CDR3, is GAGVSQSPSNKVTEKGKDVELRCDPISGHTALYWYRQSLGQGLEFLIYFQGNSAPDKSGLPSDRFSAERTGGSVSTLTIQRTQQEDSAVYLCASSMQIEAFFGQGTRLTVV.

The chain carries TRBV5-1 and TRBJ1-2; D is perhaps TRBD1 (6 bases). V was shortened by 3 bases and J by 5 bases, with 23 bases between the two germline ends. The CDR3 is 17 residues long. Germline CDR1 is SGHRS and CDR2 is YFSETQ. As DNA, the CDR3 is TGCGCCAGCAGCTCGGGGCGGTCGACAGGACTTTATTATGGCTACACCTTC. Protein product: CASSSGRSTGLYYGYTF.

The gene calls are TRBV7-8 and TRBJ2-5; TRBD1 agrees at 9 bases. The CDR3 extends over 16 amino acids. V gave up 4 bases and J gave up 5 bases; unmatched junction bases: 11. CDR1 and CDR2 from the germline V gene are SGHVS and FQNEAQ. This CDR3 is CASSSTRTGTGETQYF. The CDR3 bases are TGTGCCAGCAGCTCGACAAGGACAGGGACAGGGGAGACCCAGTACTTC.

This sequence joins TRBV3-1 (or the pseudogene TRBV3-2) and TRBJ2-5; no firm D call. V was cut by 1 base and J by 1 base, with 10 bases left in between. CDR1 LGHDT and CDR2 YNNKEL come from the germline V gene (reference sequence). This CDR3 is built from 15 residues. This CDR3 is CASSQGGTGQETQYF. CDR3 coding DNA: TGTGCCAGCAGCCAAGGAGGAACGGGCCAAGAGACCCAGTACTTC.

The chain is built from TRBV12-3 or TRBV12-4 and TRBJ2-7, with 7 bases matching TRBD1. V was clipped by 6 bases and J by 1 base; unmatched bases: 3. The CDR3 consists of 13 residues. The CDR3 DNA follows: TGTGCCAGCAGCCTCAGGGGGTCCTACGAGCAGTACTTC. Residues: CASSLRGSYEQYF.

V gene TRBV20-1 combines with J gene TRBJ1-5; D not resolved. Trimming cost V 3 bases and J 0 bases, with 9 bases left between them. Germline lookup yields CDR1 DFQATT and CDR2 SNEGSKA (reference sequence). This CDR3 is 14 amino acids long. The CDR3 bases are TGCAGTGCTAGTTTACCAGATAGCAATCAGCCCCAGCATTTT. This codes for CSASLPDSNQPQHF.

CDR3: CASSYSGPRTQYF. The CDR3 DNA reads as TGTGCCAGCAGTTACTCTGGGCCCAGGACCCAGTACTTC. The rearrangement links TRBV6-2 or TRBV6-3 to TRBJ2-5; D is ambiguous. CDR1 and CDR2 (germline): MNHEY, SVGEGT. Deletions cut 0 bases from V and 7 bases from J, with 9 bases between. This CDR3 spans 13 amino acids.

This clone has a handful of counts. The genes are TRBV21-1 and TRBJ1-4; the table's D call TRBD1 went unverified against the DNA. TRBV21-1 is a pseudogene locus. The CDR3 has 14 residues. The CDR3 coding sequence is TGTGCCAGCAGCAAAACATCAACTAATGAAAAACTGTTTTTT. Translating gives CASSKTSTNEKLFF.

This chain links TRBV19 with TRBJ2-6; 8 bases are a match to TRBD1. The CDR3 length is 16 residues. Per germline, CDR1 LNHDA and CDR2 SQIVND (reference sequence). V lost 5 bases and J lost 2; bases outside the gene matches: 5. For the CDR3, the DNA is TGTGCCAGTAGTGTCCCAGGGGGCGCTGGGGCCAACGTCCTGACTTTC. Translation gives CASSVPGGAGANVLTF.

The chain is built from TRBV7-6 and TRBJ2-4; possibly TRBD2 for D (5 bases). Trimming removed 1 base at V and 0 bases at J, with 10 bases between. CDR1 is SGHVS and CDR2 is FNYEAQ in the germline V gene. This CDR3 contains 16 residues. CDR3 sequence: CASSLEWRVAKNIQYF. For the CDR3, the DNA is TGTGCCAGCAGCTTAGAATGGCGGGTAGCCAAAAACATTCAGTACTTC.

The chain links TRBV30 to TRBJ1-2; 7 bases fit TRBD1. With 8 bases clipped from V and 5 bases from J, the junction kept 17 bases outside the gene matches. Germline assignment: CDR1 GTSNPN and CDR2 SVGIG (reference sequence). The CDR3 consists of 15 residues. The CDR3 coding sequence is TGTGCCCACTGGAGCGAGATCGACAGGGAGTATGGCTACACCTTC. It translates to CAHWSEIDREYGYTF.

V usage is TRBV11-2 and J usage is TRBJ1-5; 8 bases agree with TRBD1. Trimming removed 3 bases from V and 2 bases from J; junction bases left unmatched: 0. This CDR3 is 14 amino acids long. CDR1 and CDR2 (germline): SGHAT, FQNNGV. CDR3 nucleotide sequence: TGTGCCAGCAGCTTGACAGGGGGCAATCAGCCCCAGCATTTT. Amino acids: CASSLTGGNQPQHF.

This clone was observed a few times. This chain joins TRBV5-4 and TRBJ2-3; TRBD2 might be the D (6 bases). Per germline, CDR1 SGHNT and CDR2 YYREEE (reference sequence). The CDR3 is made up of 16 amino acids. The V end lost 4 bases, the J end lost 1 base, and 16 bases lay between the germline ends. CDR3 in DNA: TGTGCCAGCAGCCAAAGCCTAGCGAGGGGCACAGATACGCAGTATTTT. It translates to CASSQSLARGTDTQYF. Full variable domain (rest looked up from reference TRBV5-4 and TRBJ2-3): ETGVTQSPTHLIKTRGQQVTLRCSSQSGHNTVSWYQQALGQGPQFIFQYYREEENGRGNFPPRFSGLQFPNYSSELNVNALELDDSALYLCASSQSLARGTDTQYFGPGTRLTVL.

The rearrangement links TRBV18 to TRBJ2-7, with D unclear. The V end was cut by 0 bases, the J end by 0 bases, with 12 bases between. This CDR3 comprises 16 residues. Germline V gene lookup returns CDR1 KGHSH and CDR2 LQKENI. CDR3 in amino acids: CASSPPFLSSSYEQYF. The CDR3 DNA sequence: TGTGCCAGCTCACCACCGTTCCTCTCCAGCTCCTACGAGCAGTACTTC.

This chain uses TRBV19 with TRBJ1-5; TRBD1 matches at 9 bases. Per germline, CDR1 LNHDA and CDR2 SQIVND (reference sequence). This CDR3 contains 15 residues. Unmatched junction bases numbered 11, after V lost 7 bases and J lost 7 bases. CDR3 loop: CASKGVTGGFQPQHF. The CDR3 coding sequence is TGTGCCAGTAAGGGGGTTACAGGGGGCTTCCAGCCCCAGCATTTT.

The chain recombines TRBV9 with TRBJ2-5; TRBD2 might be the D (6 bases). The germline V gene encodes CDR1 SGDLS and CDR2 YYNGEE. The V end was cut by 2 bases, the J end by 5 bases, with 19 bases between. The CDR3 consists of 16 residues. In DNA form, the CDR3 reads TGTGCCAGCAGCGTGACATCGGCGGGGTATACGGAGACCCAGTACTTC. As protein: CASSVTSAGYTETQYF.

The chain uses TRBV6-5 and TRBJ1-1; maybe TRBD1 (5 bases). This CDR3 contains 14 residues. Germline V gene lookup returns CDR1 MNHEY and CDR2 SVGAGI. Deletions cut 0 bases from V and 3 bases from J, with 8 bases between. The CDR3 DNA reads TGTGCCAGCAGTTACTCGGGCAGGGACACTGAAGCTTTCTTT. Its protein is CASSYSGRDTEAFF.

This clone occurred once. This CDR3 is CASSLSPHTDTQYF. CDR3 nucleotide sequence: TGTGCCAGCAGCTTAAGCCCCCACACAGATACGCAGTATTTT. J is TRBJ2-3 and V is TRBV13; D unclear. Germline CDR1 reads PRHDT; CDR2 reads FYEKMQ (reference sequence). The CDR3 totals 14 residues. Trimming took 2 bases from V and 2 from J, leaving 8 bases between them. Combining the CDR3 with reference TRBV13 and TRBJ2-3 gives the whole variable domain AAGVIQSPRHLIKEKRETATLKCYPIPRHDTVYWYQQGPGQDPQFLISFYEKMQSDKGSIPDRFSAQQFSDYHSELNMSSLELGDSALYFCASSLSPHTDTQYFGPGTRLTVL.

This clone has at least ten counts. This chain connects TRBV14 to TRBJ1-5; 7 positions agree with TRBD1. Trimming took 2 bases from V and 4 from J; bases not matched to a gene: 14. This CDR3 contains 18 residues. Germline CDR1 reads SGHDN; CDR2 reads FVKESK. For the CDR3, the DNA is TGTGCCAGCAGCCAACAGACAGGGAATTTTGTCGGGAATCAGCCCCAGCATTTT. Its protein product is CASSQQTGNFVGNQPQHF.

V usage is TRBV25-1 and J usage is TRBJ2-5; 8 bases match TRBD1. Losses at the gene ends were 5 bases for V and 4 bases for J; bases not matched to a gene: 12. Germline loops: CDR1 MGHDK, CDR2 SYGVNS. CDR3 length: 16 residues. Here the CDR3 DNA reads TGTGCCAGCAGTCCGCGGACAGGGACGAGTATAGAGACCCAGTACTTC. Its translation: CASSPRTGTSIETQYF.

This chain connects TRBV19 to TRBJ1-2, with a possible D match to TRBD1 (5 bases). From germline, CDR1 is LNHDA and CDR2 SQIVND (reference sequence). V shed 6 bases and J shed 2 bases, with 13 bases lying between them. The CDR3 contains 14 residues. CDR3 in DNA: TGTGCCAGTAGCCAAGGAGGGGACAACTATGGCTACACCTTC. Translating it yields CASSQGGDNYGYTF.